These 18 T cell receptor beta chains came from one sample sequenced in a study of TIL therapy for anti-PD-1-resistant metastatic lung cancer. This was the immunoSEQ v3 assay. Measured with immunoSEQ multiplex PCR; TCRdb has only the in-frame clones, and not every one. Of about 59,000 clones listed, 73% were seen once; the top ten hold 1.5% to 2%. Regarding time point: pre-treatment sample, taken before nivolumab and TIL therapy. This material consisted of blood, taken at baseline. All receptors come from a person between 30 and 80 years old with non-small cell lung cancer.

The gene calls are TRBV4-1 and TRBJ1-3; a possible D gene is TRBD1 (6 bases). CDR3 length: 14 amino acids. Germline V gene data show CDR1 as MGHRA and CDR2 as YSYEKL. V lost 4 bases to trimming and J lost 3 bases, with 10 bases between them. CDR3 bases: TGCGCCAGCAGCCCTTTACAGGGTGGAAACACCATATATTTT. It codes for CASSPLQGGNTIYF.

The rearrangement uses TRBV30 and TRBJ1-1; the D gene is possibly TRBD1 (5 bases). This CDR3 spans 14 amino acids. V gave up 3 bases and J gave up 6 bases, with 17 bases separating them. Germline CDR1 reads GTSNPN; CDR2 reads SVGIG (reference sequence). The CDR3: CAWRAARGRAEAFF. The CDR3, as DNA: TGTGCCTGGAGAGCTGCTAGGGGAAGGGCTGAAGCTTTCTTT.

This chain uses TRBV27 with TRBJ1-4; 9 nucleotides line up with TRBD1. The CDR3 covers 22 residues. Germline V gives CDR1 MNHEY, CDR2 SMNVEV (reference sequence). The V segment lost 0 bases and the J segment 7 bases; nucleotides outside the gene matches: 24. CDR3 protein: CASSLSSWDRDIQRVGGEKLFF. The CDR3 DNA sequence: TGTGCCAGCAGTTTATCCTCGTGGGACAGGGATATACAACGGGTCGGGGGTGAAAAACTGTTTTTT. Filled out from reference TRBV27 and TRBJ1-4, the complete variable domain reads EAQVTQNPRYLITVTGKKLTVTCSQNMNHEYMSWYRQDPGLGLRQIYYSMNVEVTDKGDVPEGYKVSRKEKRNFPLILESPSPNQTSLYFCASSLSSWDRDIQRVGGEKLFFGSGTQLSVL.

V and J are TRBV7-2 and TRBJ1-5; D is undetermined. Trimming removed 3 bases at V and 0 bases at J, with 6 bases between. CDR1 is SGHTA, CDR2 FQGNSA, per germline. The CDR3 runs to 14 residues. The DNA for the CDR3 is TGTGCCAGCAGCTTTGACGGTAGCAATCAGCCCCAGCATTTT. Amino acids: CASSFDGSNQPQHF.

This clone came up once. This sequence joins TRBV5-1 and TRBJ2-3; 8 nucleotides line up with TRBD2. V shed 0 bases and J 4 bases; nucleotides not matched to a gene: 4. The CDR3 contains 15 residues. Germline loops: CDR1 SGHRS, CDR2 YFSETQ. CDR3 in DNA: TGCGCCAGCAGCTTGGGGGGACTAGAAGCAGATACGCAGTATTTT. Protein: CASSLGGLEADTQYF. The complete variable domain, with remaining parts taken from reference TRBV5-1 and TRBJ2-3, reads KAGVTQTPRYLIKTRGQQVTLSCSPISGHRSVSWYQQTPGQGLQFLFEYFSETQRNKGNFPGRFSGRQFSNSRSEMNVSTLELGDSALYLCASSLGGLEADTQYFGPGTRLTVL.

The chain joins TRBV7-3 to TRBJ2-3; D is unclear. The CDR3 runs 15 residues. Germline assignment: CDR1 SGHTA and CDR2 FQGTGA. V gave up 3 bases and J gave up 0 bases, with 10 bases separating them. This CDR3 reads CASSLVAVSTDTQYF. The CDR3 DNA follows: TGTGCCAGCAGCTTGGTGGCGGTTAGCACAGATACGCAGTATTTT.

The rearrangement uses TRBV7-9 and TRBJ1-4; D gene ambiguous. The germline CDR1 and CDR2 sequences are SEHNR and FQNEAQ (reference sequence). The length of the CDR3 is 14 residues. The V and J ends lost 3 bases and 8 bases respectively, with 13 bases between them. Here the CDR3 reads CASSLRSASEKLFF. CDR3 DNA: TGTGCCAGCAGCTTGAGGTCGGCAAGCGAAAAACTGTTTTTT.

The chain uses TRBV6-1 and TRBJ2-3, with D possibly being TRBD1 (6 bases). The CDR3 loop spans 15 amino acids. Germline V lookup: CDR1 MNHNS, CDR2 SASEGT. Trimming removed 4 bases from V and 0 bases from J, with 11 bases in between. DNA for the CDR3: TGTGCCAGCAGTGCCTGGACAGCTAGCACAGATACGCAGTATTTT. It specifies CASSAWTASTDTQYF.

The DNA of the CDR3 is TGTGCCAGCTCACCATATATAGGCCAGCAGAACACTGAAGCTTTCTTT. Encoded protein: CASSPYIGQQNTEAFF. The rearrangement joins TRBV18 to TRBJ1-1; no clear D gene. V lost 2 bases to trimming and J lost 1 base, with 14 bases between them. The CDR3 loop spans 16 amino acids. CDR1 and CDR2 from the germline V gene are KGHSH and LQKENI. Full variable domain (remainder filled in from reference TRBV18 and TRBJ1-1): NAGVMQNPRHLVRRRGQEARLRCSPMKGHSHVYWYRQLPEEGLKFMVYLQKENIIDESGMPKERFSAEFPKEGPSILRIQQVVRGDSAAYFCASSPYIGQQNTEAFFGQGTRLTVV.

This clone was counted a single time. The J gene is TRBJ2-2, the V gene TRBV11-3; D is ambiguous. This CDR3 is 11 amino acids long. The V gene lost 5 bases and the J gene lost 4 bases, with 2 bases spanning the gap. The germline gives CDR1 SGHNT, CDR2 YENEEA. The CDR3, as DNA: TGTGCCAGCAGCCCCACCGGGGAGCTGTTTTTT. It encodes CASSPTGELFF.

The CDR3 protein is CASSPLAIANTGELFF. The CDR3 DNA reads as TGTGCCAGCAGCCCCCTAGCGATAGCGAACACCGGGGAGCTGTTTTTT. The V gene is TRBV5-4, the J gene TRBJ2-2, with D possibly being TRBD2 (6 bases). V gave up 4 bases and J gave up 0 bases, with 13 bases separating them. Germline V CDR1 and CDR2: SGHNT, YYREEE (reference sequence). The CDR3 runs 16 residues.

This chain links TRBV5-4 with TRBJ1-3, with 7 bases aligning to TRBD1. V was clipped by 4 bases and J by 2 bases; unmatched bases: 21. The germline V gene encodes CDR1 SGHNT and CDR2 YYREEE (reference sequence). The CDR3 consists of 20 residues. Written as DNA, the CDR3 is TGTGCCAGCAGCGAGAGAGGGGGCTCCTGGAGCGGGGGCGCTGGAAACACCATATATTTT. It encodes CASSERGGSWSGGAGNTIYF. Filled out from reference TRBV5-4 and TRBJ1-3, the complete variable domain reads ETGVTQSPTHLIKTRGQQVTLRCSSQSGHNTVSWYQQALGQGPQFIFQYYREEENGRGNFPPRFSGLQFPNYSSELNVNALELDDSALYLCASSERGGSWSGGAGNTIYFGEGSWLTVV.

This chain uses TRBV9 with TRBJ1-6; D is unclear. Per the germline V gene, CDR1 is SGDLS and CDR2 is YYNGEE. The CDR3 has 14 residues. With 0 bases removed from V and 7 bases from J, the gap between germline ends came to 8 bases. The CDR3 loop is CASSVDRLNSPLHF. CDR3 DNA: TGTGCCAGCAGCGTAGACAGACTAAATTCACCCCTCCACTTT.

V gene TRBV7-9 combines with J gene TRBJ2-2; the match to TRBD1 covers 9 bases. Unmatched junction bases numbered 7, after V lost 6 bases and J lost 2 bases. The CDR3 has 16 residues. Germline V lookup: CDR1 SEHNR, CDR2 FQNEAQ (reference sequence). CDR3 amino acids: CASSVPGQGNTGELFF. The CDR3 DNA follows: TGTGCCAGCAGTGTCCCGGGACAGGGAAACACCGGGGAGCTGTTTTTT.

The V gene is TRBV29-1, the J gene TRBJ2-7; D perhaps matches TRBD2 (7 bases). The CDR3 consists of 13 residues. The germline CDR1 and CDR2 sequences are SQVTM and ANQGSEA. V lost 6 bases, J lost 6 bases, and 18 bases lay in between. The chain's CDR3 is CSVLGGRSVEQYF. The CDR3 bases are TGCAGCGTCTTGGGGGGGCGCTCCGTCGAGCAGTACTTC.

This clone has only a few counts. The V and J genes are TRBV28 and TRBJ1-1, with D maybe TRBD1 (6 bases). The V gene's germline CDR1 is MDHEN and CDR2 SYDVKM. The V end was cut by 6 bases, the J end by 4 bases, with 12 bases between. This CDR3 region has 13 residues. In nucleotides, the CDR3 is TGTGCCAGCAGCGACAGGCTGCTCACTGAAGCTTTCTTT. This encodes CASSDRLLTEAFF.

The V call is TRBV7-2, the J call TRBJ1-2; no reliable D call. The germline V gene has CDR1 SGHTA and CDR2 FQGNSA. Between the trimmed V and J ends, which lost 2 bases and 0 bases, there was a span of 10 bases. This CDR3 region has 15 residues. CDR3 residues: CASSLTTGANYGYTF. The CDR3 nucleotides are TGTGCCAGCAGCTTAACCACGGGAGCTAACTATGGCTACACCTTC. Filled out from reference TRBV7-2 and TRBJ1-2, the complete variable domain reads GAGVSQSPSNKVTEKGKDVELRCDPISGHTALYWYRQSLGQGLEFLIYFQGNSAPDKSGLPSDRFSAERTGGSVSTLTIQRTQQEDSAVYLCASSLTTGANYGYTFGSGTRLTVV.

The chain combines TRBV4-3 with TRBJ2-5, with 9 bases that match TRBD2. The germline V gene has CDR1 LGHNA and CDR2 YSLEER. The length of the CDR3 is 17 residues. V gave up 4 bases and J gave up 1 base; unmatched junction bases: 10. The chain's CDR3 is CASSPATMTSGQETQYF. Here the CDR3 DNA reads TGCGCCAGCAGCCCGGCGACTATGACTAGCGGCCAAGAGACCCAGTACTTC.